Following are 10 T cell receptor beta chains from one sample sequenced in a study of patients and donors after allogeneic stem cell transplantation. A single record per CDR3 protein comes from TCRdb applying MiXCR to the RT-PCR reads. The sample records more than 9,000 distinct CDR3 sequences, around 20% being singletons. Material for sequencing was blood, either unsorted or a sorted T cell fraction (not recorded which). These receptors were collected from a human donor who was either an allogeneic HSCT recipient or a stem cell or donor lymphocyte infusion donor (not recorded which). It is not recorded whose cells these are; they may come from a transplant donor.

This chain uses TRBV7-8 with TRBJ1-5, with TRBD1 identical over 8 bases. The germline V gene has CDR1 SGHVS and CDR2 FQNEAQ. V lost 5 bases, J lost 7 bases, and 16 bases stayed unmatched. There are 17 residues in the CDR3. The CDR3 sequence is CASSPGVGTGVGQPQHF. The CDR3, as DNA: TGTGCCAGCAGCCCCGGTGTGGGGACAGGTGTAGGACAGCCCCAGCATTTT.

The V call is TRBV10-1, the J call TRBJ1-2; D not certain. Germline assignment: CDR1 WNHNN and CDR2 SYGVQD (reference sequence). V was clipped by 3 bases and J by 8 bases, with 10 bases between them. The CDR3 has 12 amino acids. In DNA, the CDR3 is TGCGCCAGCAGTGATCACGGAGGAGGCTACACCTTC. Translation: CASSDHGGGYTF.

As to this clonotype: At one of its ends the junction is not consistent with the germline gene, which may arise from a read error. The chain couples TRBV12-3 or TRBV12-4 to TRBJ2-5; 8 nucleotides agree with TRBD2. The length of the CDR3 is 16 residues. DNA of the CDR3: TGTGCCACCAGTCCCCCAGGAGCGGGGGCCCGGGAGACCCAGTACTTC. Amino acid sequence: CATSPPGAGARETQYF.

The table lists this clonotype with a few counts. V and J are TRBV9 and TRBJ1-2; D remains unclear. This CDR3 is built from 13 residues. The V gene's germline CDR1 is SGDLS and CDR2 YYNGEE. The germline V and J ends were trimmed by 0 bases and 7 bases, with 10 bases remaining between them. DNA of the CDR3: TGTGCCAGCAGCGTAGGCGTTCAGTCTGGCTACACCTTC. Encoded protein: CASSVGVQSGYTF.

This chain links TRBV18 with TRBJ2-1, with D maybe TRBD2 (6 bases). The germline V gene has CDR1 KGHSH and CDR2 LQKENI. CDR3 length: 15 amino acids. V lost 2 bases and J lost 4, with 12 bases in between. The CDR3 bases are TGTGCCAGCTCACCAAGGGGCGCGGGGTACAATGAGCAGTTCTTC. Translation: CASSPRGAGYNEQFF. The full variable domain, its missing parts supplied by reference TRBV18 and TRBJ2-1, is NAGVMQNPRHLVRRRGQEARLRCSPMKGHSHVYWYRQLPEEGLKFMVYLQKENIIDESGMPKERFSAEFPKEGPSILRIQQVVRGDSAAYFCASSPRGAGYNEQFFGPGTRLTVL.

There are many counts of this clonotype. CDR3 sequence (DNA): TGTGCCAGCGGAACCATTCAGGGGAATCAGCCCCAGCATTTT. Translating it yields CASGTIQGNQPQHF. The chain combines TRBV27 with TRBJ1-5, with a weak D call TRBD1 (6 bases). Trimming left V 8 bases short and J 4 bases short, with 15 bases between. Germline V gene data show CDR1 as MNHEY and CDR2 as SMNVEV (reference sequence). The CDR3 totals 14 residues.

The sample holds a few counts of this clonotype. The CDR3 DNA follows: TGCGCCAGCAGCCCAGACACGGGCCTGAACACTGAAGCTTTCTTT. Translation: CASSPDTGLNTEAFF. This chain joins TRBV5-1 and TRBJ1-1, with D hard to call. V was clipped by 4 bases and J by 0 bases, with 13 bases between them. The germline CDR1 and CDR2 sequences are SGHRS and YFSETQ. The CDR3 contains 15 residues.

There are many counts of this clonotype. This chain uses TRBV27 with TRBJ2-1; D is perhaps TRBD1 or TRBD2 (5 bases each). V lost 5 bases and J 4 bases, leaving 12 bases between the germline ends. This CDR3 is 14 amino acids long. In germline, CDR1 is MNHEY, CDR2 SMNVEV (reference sequence). CDR3 in amino acids: CASSTGTTYNEQFF. CDR3 sequence (DNA): TGTGCCAGCAGTACCGGGACGACTTACAATGAGCAGTTCTTC.

This clonotype turned up a few times. The V call is TRBV12-3 or TRBV12-4, the J call TRBJ1-5; D call uncertain. V lost 0 bases and J lost 0, with 9 bases in between. The CDR3 is 16 residues long. The CDR3 reads CASSLALGSSNQPQHF. CDR3 sequence (DNA): TGTGCCAGCAGTTTAGCGTTGGGGAGTAGCAATCAGCCCCAGCATTTT.

The chain combines TRBV10-3 with TRBJ1-5; 8 bases are a match to TRBD1. CDR1 is ENHRY and CDR2 is SYGVKD in the germline V gene. This CDR3 spans 16 amino acids. Germline trimming cut 10 bases from V and 2 bases from J; bases unmatched to any gene: 13. The CDR3 loop reads CATSGQGAEGNQPQHF. The CDR3 DNA reads TGTGCCACCAGCGGGCAGGGGGCCGAGGGCAATCAGCCCCAGCATTTT.